Here is one T cell receptor beta chain with its context. The protocol was immunoSEQ multiplex PCR, while the TCRdb copy is restricted to in-frame clones and leaves out a portion. Here the sample spans 150,000 or so clones, approximately 88% being singletons. This CDR3 contains 18 residues. The J segment lost 5 bases and the V segment lost 4 bases, leaving 12 bases of the junction unmatched. Germline values: CDR1 SEHNR, CDR2 FQNEAQ (reference sequence). This sample is part of a study of T cell responses to AZD1222 COVID-19 vaccine. The overall study: Analysis merged second doses at about 4 or about 12 weeks.

The source of this sequence is an adult in good health. The chain has TRBV7-9 and TRBJ1-4; 11 nucleotides match TRBD1. The source was peripheral blood, collected on day 0 of AZD1222 vaccination. The CDR3 DNA reads as TGTGCCAGCAGCTCCCTCGGGACAGGGGGTCGTCCAAATGAAAAACTGTTTTTT. Translation gives CASSSLGTGGRPNEKLFF.